The present T cell receptor beta chain was sequenced within a study of shared clonotypes between healthy human individuals. TCRdb keeps only in-frame clones here, not all; method: immunoSEQ multiplex PCR. Found here are approximately 620,000 clones, less than 98% of them singletons; the top ten hold 0.057%. Trimming pared 6 bases from V and 4 bases from J, leaving 20 bases between. This CDR3 is 16 amino acids long. CDR1 KGHSH and CDR2 LQKENI come from the germline V gene. The receptor was derived from a woman in her twenties or thirties in good health. Sequencing used naive CD4+ T cells sorted from blood. Regarding subset: CD45RA+ positively selected. J is TRBJ2-3 and V is TRBV18, with a weak D call TRBD2 (6 bases). The CDR3 is CASSPAGLLVADTQYF. CDR3 in DNA: TGTGCCAGCTCCCCCGCGGGACTCCTCGTGGCAGATACGCAGTATTTT. Full variable domain (remainder filled in from reference TRBV18 and TRBJ2-3): NAGVMQNPRHLVRRRGQEARLRCSPMKGHSHVYWYRQLPEEGLKFMVYLQKENIIDESGMPKERFSAEFPKEGPSILRIQQVVRGDSAAYFCASSPAGLLVADTQYFGPGTRLTVL.